This TCR beta chain was documented in a study of shared clonotypes between healthy human individuals. General study findings and limits: Naive subsets, compared against memory subsets, generally had larger estimated richness values.

Clones were read by immunoSEQ multiplex PCR, and TCRdb kept only the in-frame ones, dropping some. Found here are 1.4 million or so clones, about 98.5% of them singletons; the top ten hold around 0.38%. Comments on this clone: The antigen remains unidentified.

Germline CDR1 SGHAT, CDR2 FQNNGV. CDR3 size: 16 residues. Trimming left V 3 bases short and J 1 base short, with 10 bases between. The specimen sequenced was naive CD4+ T cells sorted from blood. Subset specified: CD45RA+ positively selected. The TCR sequence derives from a man aged 30 to 39 in good health. The V gene is TRBV11-2, the J gene TRBJ2-6; D is perhaps TRBD2 (6 bases). The CDR3 DNA sequence: TGTGCCAGCAGCTTTGGGGGGAGTTCTGGGGCCAACGTCCTGACTTTC. Encoded protein: CASSFGGSSGANVLTF.